The source of this TCR beta chain is a study of T cells in Graves' hyperthyroidism and ophthalmopathy. Background on the study: Peripheral blood was acquired at first diagnosis, ahead of any therapy whatsoever.

The TCR beta CDR3 regions underwent amplification using RNA transcripts as the source. A set of HTBI primers served as the primers for a first-round RT-PCR of the TCR CDR3. One entry per CDR3 protein results from TCRdb running MiXCR on the multiplex PCR reads. The sample includes roughly 800,000 distinct CDR3 sequences, about two fifths of them seen just once. Overall study results and limits: The model anticipated ophthalmopathy a median approximately 6.7 months pre-onset.

Ten or more counts support this clonotype. Its specificity is unknown. Germline loops: CDR1 SGHTA, CDR2 FQGTGA. V lost 1 base and J lost 1, with 7 bases in between. The CDR3 covers 15 residues. This chain connects TRBV7-3 to TRBJ2-2, with D hard to call. The TCR comes from a man in his late teens or twenties with Graves' hyperthyroidism. The material sequenced was blood. CDR3 protein: CASSLMSRNTGELFF. In DNA form, the CDR3 reads TGTGCCAGCAGCTTAATGAGTAGGAACACCGGGGAGCTGTTTTTT.